This is a list of T cell receptor beta chains from one sample in a study of T cell responses to AZD1222 COVID-19 vaccine. Some clones are missing from TCRdb's copy, which holds only in-frame ones; the method was immunoSEQ multiplex PCR. This table has 70,000 to 75,000 clones, 70% to 90% appearing once. The sequencing here drew on peripheral blood, taken 28 days after the second AZD1222 dose. These receptors were taken from an adult who received the AZD1222 COVID-19 vaccine. CDR3s include the opening cysteine and the closing phenylalanine or tryptophan. Each record gives: clone size, D gene, V gene, J gene, CDR3 DNA, CDR3 protein. The D gene is left open where the match is weak. Clone sizes are given selectively: once, few, many, or a class where the clone is expanded.

size: few; D: -; V: TRBV19; J: TRBJ1-2; DNA: TGTGCCAGTAGTATGTCCCCGGGAGTGCTTGGCTACACCTTC; CDR3: CASSMSPGVLGYTF
size: -; D: TRBD2; V: TRBV4-3; J: TRBJ2-3; DNA: TGCGCCAGCAGCCAGTCACTAGCGGGAGGAGGCACAGATACGCAGTATTTT; CDR3: CASSQSLAGGGTDTQYF
size: -; D: -; V: TRBV9; J: TRBJ2-2; DNA: TGTGCCAGCAGCGTAGAGGCGCTAGAGAACACCGGGGAGCTGTTTTTT; CDR3: CASSVEALENTGELFF
size: few; D: -; V: TRBV10-2; J: TRBJ1-5; DNA: TGCGCCAGCAGCCCCGAGTCGGGGCAGCCCCAGCATTTT; CDR3: CASSPESGQPQHF
size: -; D: TRBD1; V: TRBV27; J: TRBJ1-5; DNA: TGTGCCAGCAGTTTCGGTACAGGGGGCAATCAGCCCCAGCATTTT; CDR3: CASSFGTGGNQPQHF
size: -; D: -; V: TRBV5-4; J: TRBJ1-2; DNA: TGTGCCAGCAGCTTGGATACAGAAGTCTATGGCTACACCTTC; CDR3: CASSLDTEVYGYTF
size: -; D: -; V: TRBV5-5; J: TRBJ2-1; DNA: TGTGCCAGCTACAGTAACTCCTACAATGAGCAGTTCTTC; CDR3: CASYSNSYNEQFF
size: -; D: -; V: TRBV29-1; J: TRBJ2-2; DNA: TGCAGCGTTGCAGCAGCCCGGGGCGGGGAGCTGTTTTTT; CDR3: CSVAAARGGELFF
size: -; D: -; V: TRBV5-5; J: TRBJ2-1; DNA: TGTGCCAGCAGCGAAGACCCTAGCTCCTACAATGAGCAGTTCTTC; CDR3: CASSEDPSSYNEQFF
size: -; D: -; V: TRBV6-5; J: TRBJ1-1; DNA: TGTGCCACGTCCATGGGAGGGGCCTGGGTCACTGAAGCTTTCTTT; CDR3: CATSMGGAWVTEAFF
size: -; D: TRBD2; V: TRBV2; J: TRBJ2-1; DNA: TGTGCCAGTACAAAGCGGGAGGGGTGGGATGAGCAGTTCTTC; CDR3: CASTKREGWDEQFF
size: -; D: TRBD2; V: TRBV12-5; J: TRBJ2-1; DNA: TGTGCTAGTGGTTTAGGGACTAGTGTCCCTGAGCAGTTCTTC; CDR3: CASGLGTSVPEQFF
size: -; D: TRBD1; V: TRBV7-2; J: TRBJ2-2; DNA: TGTGCCAGCAGCACCGGGACAGGGGGAACCGGGGAGCTGTTTTTT; CDR3: CASSTGTGGTGELFF
size: -; D: -; V: TRBV4-3; J: TRBJ2-5; DNA: TGCGCCAGCAGCCAAGAGGGGTATGGGGCGACTAGTATGAGGCAAGAGACCCAGTACTTC; CDR3: CASSQEGYGATSMRQETQYF
size: once; D: -; V: TRBV10-2; J: TRBJ1-3; DNA: TGCGCCAGCAGAGCGGGGACTTCCTCTGGAAACACCATATATTTT; CDR3: CASRAGTSSGNTIYF
size: once; D: TRBD2; V: TRBV4-1; J: TRBJ2-2; DNA: TGCGCCAGCTGGGGACTAGCGGGTACGAACACCGGGGAGCTGTTTTTT; CDR3: CASWGLAGTNTGELFF
size: -; D: -; V: TRBV6-6; J: TRBJ2-1; DNA: TGTGCCAGCACCGCGGACAGCTACAATGAGCAGTTCTTC; CDR3: CASTADSYNEQFF